This T cell receptor (beta chain) was observed in a study of T cells expressing NK-cell markers (dated by TCRdb to the early 2020s). For the study in its entirety: Three sorted T-cell subsets (CD3+CD56+NKG2C+, CD3+CD56+NKG2C- and CD3+CD56-NKG2C+) from several donors had their TCR beta-chain repertoires profiled. Among the eight sequenced donors, only one was HCMV-seronegative, while the other seven were HCMV-seropositive. The study sequenced eight donors, all healthy volunteers chosen at random: three men and five women. Illumina HiSeq 2000/2500, MiSeq or NextSeq was used to sequence libraries as 2 x 150 bp reads.

HCMV-specific IgG was detected in serum with a commercial ELISA kit to determine HCMV serostatus. Peripheral blood mononuclear cells were isolated from blood by Ficoll density gradient centrifugation. TCRdb shows the sequencer as Illumina HiSeq 2000. TCR beta cDNA libraries were prepared using 5'RACE template switching, which introduced a universal primer site and unique molecular identifiers. cDNA synthesis was primed from the TCR beta constant segment, followed by two successive PCR amplification steps. On the study's bioinformatics: MIGEC handled demultiplexing of the reads and grouping by UMI, while MiTCR was used to assemble and quantify clonotypes. To exclude erroneous sequences, any TCR cDNA sequence not supported by at least two reads was discarded. Downstream repertoire analysis used the tcR package, and clonotypes were matched across fractions by CDR3 nucleotide sequence plus V segment. VDJmatch was used to annotate antigen specificity against VDJdb, with one amino acid substitution in CDR3 allowed. TCRdb reprocessed the reads, and each CDR3 protein sequence is entered once, without DNA. The V and J calls reflect TCRdb's pipeline rather than the authors' work. The table for this sample shows about 460,000 distinct CDR3 sequences. Jointly, the top ten make up 1.4% to 1.5% of the sample.

The paper's findings and limits, for the study overall: Those dominant clonotypes were again the most abundant among CD3+CD56-NKG2C+ cells in a handful of donors, at roughly 25-60.1%. For 5 or 6 donors, the dominant CD3+CD56+NKG2C+ clonotypes were among the top 10 CD8+ clonotypes and accounted for roughly 1.0-7.5% of CD8+ T cells. Whether the expanded NKG2C-expressing T cell clones were specific for HCMV antigens remained unclear.

Of note for this clonotype: It lacks a known antigen.

The source of this sequence is a woman between 50 and 59 years old in good health. Donor details come from another sample of the same person, matched by shared clones. The sample was blood T cells: a sorted CD56 or NKG2C T cell subset, CD4+ or CD8+ T cells, or bulk PBMC T cells (not recorded which).

CDR3 loop: CASSQDGGSSGNYNEQFF. The sequence joins TRBV3-1 to TRBJ2-1; the D call from TCRdb, TRBD2, cannot be confirmed without DNA. The CDR3 numbers 18 residues from cysteine through phenylalanine. DNA is not on record. The germline V gene (reference sequence) specifies LGHDT as CDR1 and YNNKEL as CDR2.